One and the same sample provided the 17 T cell receptor beta chains below, sequenced in a study of T-cell reconstitution after alpha-beta-depleted transplantation in children. TCRbeta library construction was performed incorporating unique molecular identifiers. MiXCR, run by TCRdb on the PCR reads, gives a single entry per CDR3 protein. This repertoire shows around 680,000 distinct CDR3 sequences, roughly 17% found once; its top ten account for approximately 1%. The sample consisted of PBMCs from the stem cell graft donor, taken from the stem cell graft. These receptors were taken from a human donor who donated a stem cell graft to a child with acute myeloid leukemia.

The gene calls are TRBV4-3 and TRBJ2-7; the D gene is possibly TRBD1 (6 bases). V was shortened by 3 bases and J by 3 bases, with 9 bases between the two germline ends. CDR1 LGHNA and CDR2 YSLEER come from the germline V gene. The CDR3 consists of 13 residues. Written as DNA, the CDR3 is TGCGCCAGCAGCCAGGAGGACAGCTACGAGCAGTACTTC. Protein product: CASSQEDSYEQYF.

This clonotype was recorded many times. V usage is TRBV6-1 and J usage is TRBJ2-7; 7 bases map to TRBD2. Trimming took 4 bases from V and 6 from J; bases not matched to a gene: 0. CDR1 is MNHNS and CDR2 is SASEGT in the germline V gene. The CDR3 consists of 11 residues. DNA for the CDR3: TGTGCCAGCAGTGGGGGGGGCGAGCAGTACGTC. The encoded protein is CASSGGGEQYV.

This clonotype was seen a single time. Just one base apart from a much larger clone, this may be a read error. V usage is TRBV29-1 and J usage is TRBJ2-1; 13 nucleotides match TRBD2. The CDR3 extends over 15 amino acids. The germline gives CDR1 SQVTM, CDR2 ANQGSEA. The CDR3 DNA follows: TGCAGCGTTGAGGGACTAGCGGGGAGGGTGAATGAGCCGTTCTTC. Translation gives CSVEGLAGRVNEPFF.

CDR3 in DNA: TGCGCCAGCAGCTTGGCCAATAGGGCGGCTGAAAAACTGTTTTTT. Amino acids: CASSLANRAAEKLFF. The chain is built from TRBV5-1 and TRBJ1-4; D remains ambiguous. There are 15 residues in the CDR3. Germline V gene data show CDR1 as SGHRS and CDR2 as YFSETQ. The V gene lost 0 bases and the J gene lost 7 bases, with 13 bases spanning the gap.

This clonotype was seen a few times. The rearrangement joins TRBV10-3 to TRBJ1-2; D may be TRBD1 (5 bases). Germline CDR1 ENHRY, CDR2 SYGVKD. This CDR3 region has 13 residues. Between the trimmed V and J ends, which lost 7 bases and 4 bases, there was a span of 13 bases. The CDR3: CAINPGLPYGYTF. CDR3 coding DNA: TGTGCCATCAACCCAGGGCTCCCCTATGGCTACACCTTC.

This clonotype was counted between two and nine times. The rearrangement joins TRBV20-1 to TRBJ2-1; 10 bases fit TRBD2. Germline lookup yields CDR1 DFQATT and CDR2 SNEGSKA (reference sequence). Trimming at V came to 0 bases and at J to 10 bases, leaving 6 bases not matched to a gene. The length of the CDR3 is 14 residues. CDR3 coding DNA: TGCAGTGCTAGAGATCCCCAGCGGGGGGGCGAGCAGTTCTTC. This sequence encodes CSARDPQRGGEQFF.

V gene TRBV6-1 combines with J gene TRBJ2-3; D uncertain. The V and J ends lost 6 bases and 4 bases respectively, with 17 bases between them. This CDR3 is built from 15 residues. Per germline, CDR1 MNHNS and CDR2 SASEGT. CDR3 sequence reads: CASRKGPYGADTQYF. CDR3 bases: TGTGCCAGCAGGAAAGGGCCCTACGGAGCAGATACGCAGTATTTT.

This sequence joins TRBV24-1 and TRBJ1-5, with D hard to call. The V end lost 0 bases, the J end lost 0 bases, and 8 bases lay between the germline ends. CDR3 size: 16 residues. CDR1 KGHDR and CDR2 SFDVKD come from the germline V gene. This CDR3 reads CATSDLNGNSNQPQHF. CDR3 DNA: TGTGCCACCAGTGATTTGAACGGGAATAGCAATCAGCCCCAGCATTTT.

Many counts were recorded for this clonotype. This chain uses TRBV20-1 with TRBJ2-7; D ambiguous. Looked up from germline, CDR1 is DFQATT and CDR2 is SNEGSKA (reference sequence). The V gene lost 3 bases and the J gene lost 0 bases, with 9 bases spanning the gap. The CDR3 runs 13 residues. As DNA, the CDR3 is TGCAGTGCTAGGGCGACACTCTCCTACGAGCAGTACGTC. It yields the protein CSARATLSYEQYV.

This clonotype occurred many times. The V and J genes are TRBV5-1 and TRBJ1-4, with D unclear. The germline V gene encodes CDR1 SGHRS and CDR2 YFSETQ. CDR3 length equals 13 residues. Trimming stripped 5 bases from V and 6 bases from J, with 11 bases between. The CDR3 sequence is CASRAILDEKLFF. The DNA for the CDR3 is TGCGCCAGCAGAGCAATCCTGGATGAAAAACTGTTTTTT.

This clonotype was counted a few times. The chain recombines TRBV12-3 or TRBV12-4 with TRBJ2-1; no definite D call. This CDR3 has 11 residues. With 7 bases removed from V and 8 bases from J, the gap between germline ends came to 9 bases. CDR3 DNA: TGTGCCAGCACCTCCCTAGATGAGCAGTTCTTC. This sequence encodes CASTSLDEQFF.

In its sample, this clonotype was seen many times. The chain joins TRBV12-3 or TRBV12-4 to TRBJ1-1, with a possible D match to TRBD1 (6 bases). V was shortened by 6 bases and J by 1 base, with 9 bases between the two germline ends. There are 13 residues in the CDR3. The CDR3 DNA reads as TGTGCCAGCAGGCCGGGACAGAACACTGAAGCTTTCTTT. This gives the protein CASRPGQNTEAFF.

In this sample, this clonotype turned up many times. The DNA for the CDR3 is TGTGCCAGCAGCGTAGCGGGGGCGTTCACAGATACGCAGTATTTT. Protein product: CASSVAGAFTDTQYF. This chain connects TRBV9 to TRBJ2-3; D is tentatively TRBD1 or TRBD2 (6 bases each). Germline CDR1 is SGDLS and CDR2 is YYNGEE. The CDR3 length is 15 residues. V gave up 0 bases and J gave up 2 bases, with 10 bases separating them.

In the case of this clonotype: Possible read error: a much larger clone is one base away. V and J are TRBV4-1 and TRBJ1-1, with 9 nucleotides matching TRBD1. Germline CDR1 MGHRA, CDR2 YSYEKL. The CDR3 is made up of 14 amino acids. The V segment lost 4 bases and the J segment 4 bases; nucleotides outside the gene matches: 4. The DNA for the CDR3 is TGCGCCAGCAGCCCGGGACAGGGTACCACTGAAGCTTTCTTT. This sequence encodes CASSPGQGTTEAFF.

The V and J genes are TRBV20-1 and TRBJ1-1; D uncertain. CDR3 length: 14 amino acids. Germline V lookup: CDR1 DFQATT, CDR2 SNEGSKA (reference sequence). V dropped 0 bases and J dropped 3 bases, with 11 bases sitting between them. This CDR3 reads CSARDLTAYTEAFF. The CDR3 DNA reads as TGCAGTGCTAGAGATCTCACAGCCTACACTGAAGCTTTCTTT.

On this clonotype itself: The junction shows a germline mismatch at one end, possibly a read error. This chain links TRBV6-1 with TRBJ2-7; perhaps D is TRBD1 or TRBD2 (5 bases each). Germline assignment: CDR1 MNHNS and CDR2 SASEGT. The CDR3 sequence is 14 residues long. CDR3 in amino acids: CASSEASWGYEQYF. The CDR3 nucleotides read TGTGCCAGTAGTGAAGCGAGCTGGGGGTACGAGCAGTACTTC.

This clonotype has at least ten counts. This chain joins TRBV15 and TRBJ1-4; TRBD1 might be the D (5 bases). Germline V gives CDR1 LNHNV, CDR2 YYDKDF (reference sequence). CDR3 length: 17 residues. Trimming took 5 bases from V and 3 from J, leaving 19 bases between them. The CDR3 region has the DNA TGTGCCACCAGCCCTCAATCTGGCTCGGGGGCTAATGAAAAACTGTTTTTT. Translation gives CATSPQSGSGANEKLFF.